This TCR beta chain was sequenced in a study of blood T cells in healthy people across ages. General observations from the study: Older age went with lower TCR beta diversity per million T cells, in a roughly linear way.

In the case of this clonotype: Its cognate antigen is unknown.

Between the trimmed V and J ends, which lost 4 bases and 8 bases, there was a span of 9 bases. This CDR3 is 12 amino acids long. Germline lookup yields CDR1 SGHTA and CDR2 FQGNSA. The use of a sample-barcoded 5' primer and a J-beta primer mix characterized a second PCR of about 7 to 12 cycles. TCRdb fed the 5' RACE reads into MiXCR, producing one record per CDR3 protein. The table has more than 750,000 distinct CDR3 sequences, 25% to 35% seen once. This sample also appeared in a second study, on T cells of mothers and their children.

Sequenced input: blood. V gene TRBV7-2 combines with J gene TRBJ2-1, with D perhaps matching TRBD1 (6 bases). This TCR came from a woman aged 35 to 49 in good health. The CDR3 sequence: CASSSNRDEQFF. The CDR3 region has the DNA TGTGCCAGCAGCTCCAACAGGGATGAGCAGTTCTTC.